The 32 T cell receptor beta chains reported below all come from one sample, sequenced in a study of vaccination and CD4 T cells after COVID-19. Treatment described: roughly nine-day PBMC culture with coronavirus spike peptide pools or control peptides (ViraFEST assay). Their antigens remain unidentified. Cultured CD4+ T cells had their DNA profiled by the Oncomine TCR Beta short-read assay. TCRdb used MiXCR to reprocess the PCR reads, holding one entry per CDR3 protein. The table includes around 9,400 distinct CDR3 sequences, about 26% detected once. The specimen comprised CD4+ T cells from blood, cultured in vitro, sampled after SARS-CoV-2 vaccination. These receptors were obtained from a human donor who had recovered from COVID-19.

The chain is built from TRBV18 and TRBJ2-5; TRBD1 matches 9 bases. CDR3 size: 17 residues. V lost 1 base, J lost 4 bases, and 10 bases stayed unmatched. The germline V gene encodes CDR1 KGHSH and CDR2 LQKENI. CDR3 amino acids: CASSPRLGTGRRETQYF. CDR3 nucleotides: TGTGCCAGCTCACCACGACTCGGGACAGGGAGAAGAGAGACCCAGTACTTC.

The CDR3 nucleotides are TGTGCCAGCAGTTTATCGGGTAGGAACACCGGGGAGCTGTTTTTT. It encodes CASSLSGRNTGELFF. This chain uses TRBV27 with TRBJ2-2; D remains unclear. CDR3 length: 15 amino acids. V was pared by 0 bases and J by 1 base, with 6 bases between. CDR1 is MNHEY, CDR2 SMNVEV, per germline (reference sequence).

The chain couples TRBV30 to TRBJ2-3; a weak D match, TRBD2 (5 bases). The CDR3 loop spans 12 amino acids. Germline V gene sequence: CDR1 GTSNPN, CDR2 SVGIG (reference sequence). The V end was cut by 3 bases, the J end by 10 bases, with 14 bases between. In DNA, the CDR3 is TGTGCCTGGAGATCTTCAATCGGGGCGCAGTATTTT. This sequence encodes CAWRSSIGAQYF.

This clonotype showed up just a few times. This rearrangement joins TRBV10-3 to TRBJ2-2; 9 positions match TRBD1. Germline V gene data show CDR1 as ENHRY and CDR2 as SYGVKD. This CDR3 region has 15 residues. V was pared by 4 bases and J by 1 base, with 1 base of the junction left unmatched. CDR3 sequence reads: CAISGGQGNTGELFF. CDR3 DNA: TGTGCCATCAGTGGGGGACAGGGGAACACCGGGGAGCTGTTTTTT.

This clonotype has only a few counts. V is TRBV28 and J is TRBJ2-7; weak D call: TRBD2 (6 bases). Germline V gene lookup returns CDR1 MDHEN and CDR2 SYDVKM. The CDR3 loop spans 12 amino acids. V was cut by 6 bases and J by 7 bases, with 13 bases left in between. The CDR3 protein is CASSPGLREQYF. CDR3 DNA sequence: TGTGCCAGCAGCCCCGGACTAAGGGAGCAGTACTTC.

This clonotype has more than one count but fewer than ten. This chain uses TRBV7-2 with TRBJ2-7, with TRBD2 identical over 12 bases. The trim removed 3 bases at V and 5 bases at J, leaving 17 bases unmatched. The CDR3 contains 19 residues. The germline gives CDR1 SGHTA, CDR2 FQGNSA. The CDR3: CASSLRSSGRALIRHEQYF. DNA for the CDR3: TGTGCCAGCAGCTTGAGGTCTAGCGGGAGGGCCCTAATTCGTCACGAGCAGTACTTC. The whole variable domain, remainder taken from reference TRBV7-2 and TRBJ2-7, is GAGVSQSPSNKVTEKGKDVELRCDPISGHTALYWYRQSLGQGLEFLIYFQGNSAPDKSGLPSDRFSAERTGGSVSTLTIQRTQQEDSAVYLCASSLRSSGRALIRHEQYFGPGTRLTVT.

The V call is TRBV7-2, the J call TRBJ2-1; the match to TRBD2 covers 16 bases. After removal of 5 bases from V and 7 bases from J, the junction contained 8 bases not matched to a gene. Looked up from germline, CDR1 is SGHTA and CDR2 is FQGNSA. The CDR3 totals 17 residues. CDR3 loop: CASSTGTSGRALNEQFF. CDR3 nucleotides: TGTGCCAGCAGCACCGGGACTAGCGGGAGGGCATTGAATGAGCAGTTCTTC.

On this clonotype: A junction boundary mismatches the germline segment, possibly from a read error. The chain links TRBV7-3 to TRBJ2-5; TRBD2 aligns across 7 bases. Germline V gene sequence: CDR1 SGHTA, CDR2 FQGTGA. The CDR3 is 15 amino acids. The CDR3 DNA sequence: TGTGACAGCAGCTTAACGGCGGGAGCCAGGGAGACCCAGTACTTC. This sequence encodes CDSSLTAGARETQYF.

The genes are TRBV6-2 or TRBV6-3 and TRBJ2-1; 10 nucleotides agree with TRBD2. This CDR3 spans 15 amino acids. With V trimmed by 6 bases and J by 7 bases, 9 bases remained unmatched. CDR1 is MNHEY, CDR2 SVGEGT, per germline. CDR3 amino acids: CASSSTFSGRNEQFF. CDR3 nucleotide sequence: TGTGCCAGCAGCTCAACCTTTAGCGGGAGGAATGAGCAGTTCTTC.

In this sample, this clonotype is medium-sized. The chain combines TRBV7-2 with TRBJ2-7; D is ambiguous. Germline V gene lookup returns CDR1 SGHTA and CDR2 FQGNSA. This CDR3 spans 14 amino acids. Trimming shortened V by 6 bases and J by 2 bases, and 14 bases separated the two germline ends. For the CDR3, the DNA is TGTGCCAGCAGTCCCACGGCCCCAGCCTACGAGCAGTACTTC. Translation gives CASSPTAPAYEQYF. Drawing the rest from reference TRBV7-2 and TRBJ2-7, the complete variable domain is GAGVSQSPSNKVTEKGKDVELRCDPISGHTALYWYRQSLGQGLEFLIYFQGNSAPDKSGLPSDRFSAERTGGSVSTLTIQRTQQEDSAVYLCASSPTAPAYEQYFGPGTRLTVT.

The J gene is TRBJ1-6, the V gene TRBV4-3; D is ambiguous. V lost 5 bases to trimming and J lost 7 bases, with 15 bases between them. The CDR3 contains 15 residues. Germline V gene data show CDR1 as LGHNA and CDR2 as YSLEER. The CDR3 sequence is CASSGEGIGNSPLHF. CDR3 nucleotide sequence: TGCGCCAGCAGCGGTGAGGGAATCGGGAATTCACCCCTCCACTTT.

In its sample, this clonotype was seen once. The chain recombines TRBV5-1 with TRBJ2-2; 16 bases are a match to TRBD2. This CDR3 is 17 amino acids long. Germline CDR1 reads SGHRS; CDR2 reads YFSETQ. Losses at the gene ends were 4 bases for V and 4 bases for J; bases not matched to a gene: 4. CDR3 loop: CASSQGLAGGPTGELFF. The CDR3 DNA is TGCGCCAGCAGCCAGGGACTAGCGGGAGGGCCCACCGGGGAGCTGTTTTTT.

This clonotype occurred a few times. The V call is TRBV28, the J call TRBJ1-5; perhaps TRBD1 as D (6 bases). V lost 5 bases and J 7 bases, leaving 18 bases between the germline ends. The CDR3 length is 15 residues. Germline-derived CDR1 and CDR2 are MDHEN and SYDVKM. For the CDR3, the DNA is TGTGCCAGCAGTGTTGGGGGCGGGGGGCTGCAGCCCCAGCATTTT. Protein sequence: CASSVGGGGLQPQHF.

V and J are TRBV4-3 and TRBJ2-3; either TRBD1 or TRBD2 may supply D (5 bases each). Germline V gene data show CDR1 as LGHNA and CDR2 as YSLEER. The CDR3 is 16 residues long. V gave up 3 bases and J gave up 2 bases, with 15 bases separating them. CDR3 sequence (DNA): TGCGCCAGCAGCCAGAAGGGACGTTTTAACACAGATACGCAGTATTTT. This gives the protein CASSQKGRFNTDTQYF.

The rearrangement links TRBV28 to TRBJ2-1, with TRBD2 matching 11 bases. Germline assignment: CDR1 MDHEN and CDR2 SYDVKM. The junction had 18 bases not matched to a gene; V was cut back by 5 bases and J by 6 bases. This CDR3 has 19 amino acids. For the CDR3, the DNA is TGTGCCAGCAGTGCCTCAACAGGGTTAGCGGGAGGGCAGGTCAATGAGCAGTTCTTC. The encoded protein is CASSASTGLAGGQVNEQFF. Together with reference TRBV28 and TRBJ2-1, the CDR3 gives the full variable domain: DVKVTQSSRYLVKRTGEKVFLECVQDMDHENMFWYRQDPGLGLRLIYFSYDVKMKEKGDIPEGYSVSREKKERFSLILESASTNQTSMYLCASSASTGLAGGQVNEQFFGPGTRLTVL.

V gene TRBV24-1 combines with J gene TRBJ1-6; a weak D match, TRBD1 (6 bases). Germline lookup yields CDR1 KGHDR and CDR2 SFDVKD. Trimming removed 7 bases at V and 10 bases at J, with 10 bases between. There are 12 residues in the CDR3. The CDR3 bases are TGTGCCACCAGCCAGGGGAACTCACCCCTCCACTTT. Protein product: CATSQGNSPLHF.

This clonotype was counted a few times. The V gene is TRBV28, the J gene TRBJ2-7; D remains unclear. V lost 3 bases and J lost 3, with 3 bases in between. The germline CDR1 and CDR2 sequences are MDHEN and SYDVKM. The CDR3 consists of 11 residues. CDR3 sequence (DNA): TGTGCCAGCAGTTTCCTCTACGAGCAGTACTTC. Its protein product is CASSFLYEQYF.

This clonotype has a handful of counts. The chain couples TRBV4-1 to TRBJ2-1; no clear D. The better agreement between TRBJ2-7 and the DNA end casts doubt on the J call. The length of the CDR3 is 14 residues. Germline V gives CDR1 MGHRA, CDR2 YSYEKL. CDR3: CASSQDKVSDEQYF. The CDR3 nucleotides are TGCGCCAGCAGCCAAGACAAGGTTTCGGACGAGCAGTACTTC.

The chain recombines TRBV7-2 with TRBJ1-2, with TRBD1 matching over 7 bases. With 5 bases clipped from V and 5 bases from J, the junction kept 11 bases outside the gene matches. The CDR3 spans 15 residues. Germline assignment: CDR1 SGHTA and CDR2 FQGNSA. CDR3 bases: TGTGCCAGCAGCCCCGGGACAGCTCGCTTTTATGGCTACACCTTC. Protein sequence: CASSPGTARFYGYTF.

In this sample, this clonotype turned up a few times. V gene TRBV4-3 combines with J gene TRBJ2-1, with 7 bases that match TRBD2. Germline lookup yields CDR1 LGHNA and CDR2 YSLEER. Trimming cost V 0 bases and J 3 bases; bases outside gene matches: 8. This CDR3 has 17 residues. The CDR3 spells CASSQDLGRAIYNEQFF. The CDR3 nucleotides read TGCGCCAGCAGCCAAGATTTAGGGAGGGCCATCTACAATGAGCAGTTCTTC.

This clonotype was recorded a few times. V usage is TRBV2 and J usage is TRBJ2-1, with 10 bases identical to TRBD2. V lost 6 bases and J lost 4; bases outside the gene matches: 3. Germline CDR1 reads SNHLY; CDR2 reads FYNNEI. This CDR3 has 14 amino acids. This chain's CDR3 is CASSGTSEYNEQFF. The CDR3 DNA reads TGTGCCAGCAGCGGGACTAGCGAATACAATGAGCAGTTCTTC.

The V and J genes are TRBV4-2 and TRBJ2-5; 8 nucleotides match TRBD2. Trimming removed 1 base from V and 2 bases from J; junction bases left unmatched: 9. The CDR3 contains 17 residues. In germline, CDR1 is LGHNA, CDR2 YNFKEQ. The CDR3 is CASSQGVLLAVQETQYF. The CDR3 DNA sequence: TGTGCCAGCAGCCAAGGAGTTTTACTAGCGGTACAAGAGACCCAGTACTTC.

J is TRBJ1-1 and V is TRBV7-9; a weak D match, TRBD1 (5 bases). This CDR3 region has 15 residues. CDR1 and CDR2 (germline): SEHNR, FQNEAQ (reference sequence). Trimming took 7 bases from V and 1 from J, leaving 16 bases between them. CDR3 coding DNA: TGTGCCAGCAAAGAGCGGGGGGTTCGGAACACTGAAGCTTTCTTT. Its translation: CASKERGVRNTEAFF.

The chain joins TRBV28 to TRBJ2-7; TRBD1 is a possible D gene (5 bases). Trimming cost V 1 base and J 3 bases, with 13 bases left between them. Germline V gene data show CDR1 as MDHEN and CDR2 as SYDVKM. The CDR3 loop spans 15 amino acids. Here the CDR3 reads CASSLLGKGVYEQYF. As DNA, the CDR3 is TGTGCCAGCAGTTTATTGGGAAAAGGGGTCTACGAGCAGTACTTC.

The V and J genes are TRBV6-1 and TRBJ2-5; TRBD2 matches 8 bases. Losses at the gene ends were 5 bases for V and 4 bases for J; bases not matched to a gene: 3. The germline CDR1 and CDR2 sequences are MNHNS and SASEGT. This CDR3 region has 13 residues. CDR3 DNA: TGTGCCAGCAGTAGACTAGCGCGAGAGACCCAGTACTTC. This gives the protein CASSRLARETQYF.

CDR3 sequence (DNA): TGCGCCAGCAGTGATTACGACAGGGGGACCCTCTACGAGCAGTACTTC. Its translation: CASSDYDRGTLYEQYF. The chain links TRBV10-2 to TRBJ2-7; 9 nucleotides align to TRBD1. Germline V lookup: CDR1 WSHSY, CDR2 SAAADI. There are 16 residues in the CDR3. V lost 3 bases, J lost 3 bases, and 9 bases stayed unmatched.

This clonotype was counted a few times. V and J are TRBV28 and TRBJ1-3, with D unresolved. Trimming removed 6 bases at V and 0 bases at J, with 18 bases between. CDR1 MDHEN and CDR2 SYDVKM come from the germline V gene. The CDR3 covers 17 residues. The chain's CDR3 is CASRGGPTESSGNTIYF. CDR3 DNA sequence: TGTGCCAGCAGAGGCGGACCGACTGAGAGCTCTGGAAACACCATATATTTT.

The chain recombines TRBV7-2 with TRBJ1-5, with TRBD1 identical over 7 bases. The CDR3 is made up of 15 amino acids. Trimming at V came to 5 bases and at J to 4 bases, leaving 8 bases not matched to a gene. The V gene's germline CDR1 is SGHTA and CDR2 FQGNSA. The CDR3 DNA follows: TGTGCCAGCAGCCCGCTCGGGACAGCTAATCAGCCCCAGCATTTT. It translates to CASSPLGTANQPQHF.

The V gene is TRBV24-1, the J gene TRBJ2-2, with TRBD2 identical over 15 bases. The CDR3 covers 19 residues. V lost 1 base, J lost 5 bases, and 7 bases stayed unmatched. Germline CDR1 is KGHDR and CDR2 is SFDVKD. CDR3 nucleotides: TGTGCCACCAGTGATTTTAGGACTAGCGGGAGGGCCGGAACCGGGGAGCTGTTTTTT. It encodes CATSDFRTSGRAGTGELFF.

Sample share makes this clonotype medium-sized. CDR3 sequence (DNA): TGTGCCAGCAGTTTACCCACAGGGAGGGGCTACACCTTC. Protein product: CASSLPTGRGYTF. J is TRBJ1-2 and V is TRBV27, with D perhaps matching TRBD1 (6 bases). The CDR3 consists of 13 residues. Germline CDR1 reads MNHEY; CDR2 reads SMNVEV (reference sequence). V was shortened by 2 bases and J by 8 bases, with 12 bases between the two germline ends.

V gene TRBV7-2 combines with J gene TRBJ2-7; D uncertain. This CDR3 comprises 11 residues. Between the trimmed V and J ends, which lost 2 bases and 4 bases, there was a span of 3 bases. Germline values: CDR1 SGHTA, CDR2 FQGNSA. The CDR3 region is CASSLQYEQYF. The CDR3 DNA follows: TGTGCCAGCAGCTTACAGTACGAGCAGTACTTC.

This clonotype qualifies as large. The CDR3 coding sequence is TGCAGTGCTACGAAAGAGGGGGCAGATACGCAGTATTTT. Translation: CSATKEGADTQYF. The chain has TRBV20-1 and TRBJ2-3; a weak D match, TRBD1 (6 bases). This CDR3 has 13 amino acids. V was trimmed by 4 bases and J by 4 bases, leaving 12 bases between them. Germline V gene data show CDR1 as DFQATT and CDR2 as SNEGSKA (reference sequence).